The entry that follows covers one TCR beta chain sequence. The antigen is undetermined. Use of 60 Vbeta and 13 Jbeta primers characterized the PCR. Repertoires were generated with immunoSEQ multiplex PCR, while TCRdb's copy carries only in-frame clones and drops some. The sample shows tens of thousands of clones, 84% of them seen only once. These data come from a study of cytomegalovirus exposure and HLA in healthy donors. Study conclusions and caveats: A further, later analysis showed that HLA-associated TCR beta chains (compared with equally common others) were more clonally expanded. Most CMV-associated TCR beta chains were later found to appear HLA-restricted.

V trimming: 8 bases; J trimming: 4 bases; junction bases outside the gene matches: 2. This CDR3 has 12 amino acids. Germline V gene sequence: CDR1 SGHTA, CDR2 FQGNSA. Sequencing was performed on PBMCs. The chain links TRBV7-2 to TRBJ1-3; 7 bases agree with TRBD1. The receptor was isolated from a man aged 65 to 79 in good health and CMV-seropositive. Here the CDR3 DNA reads TGTGCCAGCGGGACAGAAGGAAACACCATATATTTT. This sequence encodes CASGTEGNTIYF.